This T cell receptor (beta chain) was identified during a study of OX40 agonist ivuxolimab in advanced cancers. In terms of the full investigation: The costimulatory receptor OX40 (CD134) was targeted by ivuxolimab, a fully human IgG2 agonistic monoclonal antibody. Intravenous ivuxolimab was administered to patients every 2 weeks at six dose levels: 0.01, 0.1, 0.3, 1.5, 3 and 10 mg/kg. Of the roughly 54 patients in dose escalation, around 20 had hepatocellular carcinoma, some 15 had melanoma, 9 had renal cell carcinoma and 9 had head and neck cancer. In the dose-escalation cohort, more than 80% of patients were male, and the mean age was roughly 56 years with a range of roughly 20 to 79. Prior anti-PD-1, anti-PD-L1 or anti-CTLA-4 therapy was permitted, and 40% of dose-escalation patients had received checkpoint inhibitors. Partial responses occurred in three dose-escalation patients, of whom one had hepatocellular carcinoma and two had cutaneous melanoma. The point of sequencing TCRbeta in the periphery was to test whether ivuxolimab changed TCR sequence diversity and drove clonal T-cell expansion. The paper describes the monotherapy dose-escalation part (N of about 47 patients) of the phase I trial of ivuxolimab. Overall study results and their limits: Clonal expansion of both CD4+ and CD8+ blood T cells was observed from baseline to week 6 at doses 0.1 to 3.0 mg/kg. Low levels of normalized T-cell clonal expansion were also seen in some patients who did not respond. The antigen specificity of the peripheral T cells that underwent clonal expansion was not determined. In the 0.1-3.0 mg/kg groups, partial responders were among the patients with the lowest normalized peripheral clonal expansion, particularly in CD8+ T cells. On average, CD8+ T cells showed more expanded clones than CD4+ T cells after ivuxolimab.

The CDR3 contains 19 residues, cysteine and phenylalanine counted. Only the CDR3 DNA is retained, 57 bases long and in frame from the first base. V is pruned by 0 bases and J by 6 bases, leaving 11 bases of the junction without a gene match. From a lookup of the germline V gene (reference sequence), CDR1 and CDR2 are SEHNR and FQNEAQ. To sequence the TCRbeta CDR3 region, genomic DNA was isolated from the sorted cells. The immunoSEQ Assay was used to sequence the TCRbeta CDR3 regions. TCRdb limited this immuneACCESS table to in-frame rearrangements with V and J called. A share of clones is missing; checked studies link under half to unresolved V genes, and the rest is unexplained. Recorded for this sample are 26,000 or so clones; over 85% of them occurred a single time. The ten largest clonotypes hold approximately 19% of the sample. The trial excluded patients who had a history of autoimmune disease or were on systemic immunosuppression. In every dose cohort, peripheral blood was drawn for TCR sequencing at baseline, cycle 4 day 1, and cycle 7 day 1. The samples were taken from a phase I, first-in-human, multicenter, open-label dose-escalation trial of ivuxolimab. Adults with locally advanced or metastatic melanoma, renal cell, hepatocellular, or head and neck squamous cell carcinoma were enrolled in the trial. Before TCR sequencing, CD4+ T cells and CD8+ T cells were sorted from peripheral blood as separate populations.

This clone was picked up a small number of times. Its target antigen remains unknown. It has no much larger one-base neighbor in the sample; base qualities were not kept. Material: CD4+ or CD8+ T cells sorted from blood, obtained in a trial of the OX40 agonist ivuxolimab. In this chain, TRBV7-9 is recombined with TRBJ2-7; TRBD2 matches 16 bases in the middle. The source is an adult with an advanced solid tumor such as melanoma, head and neck, liver or kidney cancer. The CDR3 has the sequence CASSLAPGLAGGLLGEQYF. The DNA sequence reads TGTGCCAGCAGCTTAGCCCCGGGACTAGCGGGAGGGCTTTTGGGCGAGCAGTACTTC.